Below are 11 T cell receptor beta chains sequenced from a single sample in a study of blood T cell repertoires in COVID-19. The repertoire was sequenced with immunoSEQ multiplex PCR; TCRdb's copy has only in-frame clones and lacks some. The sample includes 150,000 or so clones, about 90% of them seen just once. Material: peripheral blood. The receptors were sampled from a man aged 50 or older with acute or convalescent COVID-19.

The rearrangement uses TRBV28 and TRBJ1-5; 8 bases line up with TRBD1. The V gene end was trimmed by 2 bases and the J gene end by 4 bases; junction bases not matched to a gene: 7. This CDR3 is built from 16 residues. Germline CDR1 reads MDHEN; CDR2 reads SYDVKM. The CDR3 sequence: CASSLVSGGRNQPQHF. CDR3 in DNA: TGTGCCAGCAGTTTAGTTTCAGGGGGCCGAAATCAGCCCCAGCATTTT.

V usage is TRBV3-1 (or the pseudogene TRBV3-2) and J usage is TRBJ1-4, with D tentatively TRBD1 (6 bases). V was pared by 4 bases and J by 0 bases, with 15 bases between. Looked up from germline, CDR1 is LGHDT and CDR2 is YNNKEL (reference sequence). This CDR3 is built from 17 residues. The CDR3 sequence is CASSRRTEPATNEKLFF. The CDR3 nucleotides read TGTGCCAGCAGCCGAAGGACAGAACCTGCAACTAATGAAAAACTGTTTTTT.

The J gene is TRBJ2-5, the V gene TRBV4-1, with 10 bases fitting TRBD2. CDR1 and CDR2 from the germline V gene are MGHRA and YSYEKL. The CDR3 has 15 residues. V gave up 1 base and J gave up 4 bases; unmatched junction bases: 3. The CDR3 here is CASSQAGTSVETQYF. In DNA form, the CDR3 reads TGCGCCAGCAGCCAAGCCGGGACTAGCGTAGAGACCCAGTACTTC.

The CDR3 DNA reads as TGTGCCAGCAGCGAGTCAGCGGGACAGGGAGGTGAAAAACTGTTTTTT. Protein: CASSESAGQGGEKLFF. The chain is built from TRBV9 and TRBJ1-4; 9 bases are a match to TRBD1. V shed 3 bases, J shed 7 bases, and the junction held 10 bases outside the gene matches. The CDR3 loop spans 16 amino acids. Germline V gene data show CDR1 as SGDLS and CDR2 as YYNGEE.

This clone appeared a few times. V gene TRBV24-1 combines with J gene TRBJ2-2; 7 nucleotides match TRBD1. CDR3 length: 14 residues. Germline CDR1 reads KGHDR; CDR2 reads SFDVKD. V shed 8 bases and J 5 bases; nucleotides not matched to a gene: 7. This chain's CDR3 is CATKATGRTGELFF. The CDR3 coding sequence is TGTGCCACCAAGGCGACAGGGCGAACCGGGGAGCTGTTTTTT.

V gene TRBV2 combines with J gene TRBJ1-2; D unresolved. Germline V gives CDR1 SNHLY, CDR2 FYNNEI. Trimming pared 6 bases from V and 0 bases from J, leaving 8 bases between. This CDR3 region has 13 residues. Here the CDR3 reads CASRQETNYGYTF. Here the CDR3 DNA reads TGTGCCAGCAGGCAGGAAACTAACTATGGCTACACCTTC.

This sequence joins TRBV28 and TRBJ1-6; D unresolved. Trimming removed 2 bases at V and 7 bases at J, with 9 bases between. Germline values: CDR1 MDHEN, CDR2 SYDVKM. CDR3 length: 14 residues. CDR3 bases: TGTGCCAGCAGTTTAGTACAGATGAATTCACCCCTCCACTTT. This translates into CASSLVQMNSPLHF.

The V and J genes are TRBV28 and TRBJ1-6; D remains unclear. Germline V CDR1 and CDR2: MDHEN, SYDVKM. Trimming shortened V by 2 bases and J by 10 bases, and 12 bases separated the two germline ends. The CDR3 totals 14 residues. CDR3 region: CASSLVSLSSPLHF. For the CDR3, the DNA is TGTGCCAGCAGTTTAGTTAGCTTATCCTCACCCCTCCACTTT.

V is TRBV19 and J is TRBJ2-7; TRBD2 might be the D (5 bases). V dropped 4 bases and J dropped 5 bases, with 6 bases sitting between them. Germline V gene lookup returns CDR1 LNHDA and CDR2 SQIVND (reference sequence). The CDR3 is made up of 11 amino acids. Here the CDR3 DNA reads TGTGCCAGTAGTAGGCGGGACGAGCAGTACTTC. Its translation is CASSRRDEQYF.

The CDR3 loop reads CASSIVAGVINEQFF. CDR3 DNA sequence: TGTGCCAGCAGTATAGTAGCGGGAGTGATTAATGAGCAGTTCTTC. V and J are TRBV7-2 and TRBJ2-1, with 9 bases that match TRBD2. The V gene's germline CDR1 is SGHTA and CDR2 FQGNSA. This CDR3 region has 15 residues. Losses at the gene ends were 6 bases for V and 7 bases for J; bases not matched to a gene: 10.

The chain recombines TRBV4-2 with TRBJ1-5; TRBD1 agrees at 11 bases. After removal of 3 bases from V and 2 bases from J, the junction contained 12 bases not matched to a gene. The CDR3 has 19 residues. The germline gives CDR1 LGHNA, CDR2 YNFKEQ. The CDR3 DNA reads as TGTGCCAGCAGCCATGAACCGGGACAGGGGGTTCGTGGCAATCAGCCCCAGCATTTT. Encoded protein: CASSHEPGQGVRGNQPQHF.